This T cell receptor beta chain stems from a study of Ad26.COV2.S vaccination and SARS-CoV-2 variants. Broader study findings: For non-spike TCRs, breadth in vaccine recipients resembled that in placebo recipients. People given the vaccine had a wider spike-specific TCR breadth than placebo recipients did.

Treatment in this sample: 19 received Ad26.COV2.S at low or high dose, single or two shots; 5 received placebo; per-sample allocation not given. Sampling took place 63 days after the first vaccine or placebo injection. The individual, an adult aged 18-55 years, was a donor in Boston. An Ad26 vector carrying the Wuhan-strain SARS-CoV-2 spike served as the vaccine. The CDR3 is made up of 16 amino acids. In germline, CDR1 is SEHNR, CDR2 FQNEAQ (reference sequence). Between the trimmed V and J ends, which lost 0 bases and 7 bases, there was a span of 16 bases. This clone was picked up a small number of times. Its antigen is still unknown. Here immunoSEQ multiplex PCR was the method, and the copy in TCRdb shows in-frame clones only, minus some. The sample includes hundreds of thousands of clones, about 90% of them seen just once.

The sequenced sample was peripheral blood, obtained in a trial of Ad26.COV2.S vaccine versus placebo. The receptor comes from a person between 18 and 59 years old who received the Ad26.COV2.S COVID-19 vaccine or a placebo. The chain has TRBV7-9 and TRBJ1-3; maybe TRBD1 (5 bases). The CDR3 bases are TGTGCCAGCAGCTTAGCGAGACAGCGGCTCGGGAACACCATATATTTT. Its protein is CASSLARQRLGNTIYF.